The T cell receptor (beta chain) described here comes from a study of human T cells and chemical hapten exposure. This clonotype has ten or more counts. Trimming took 1 base from V and 7 from J, leaving 7 bases between them. The CDR3 length is 13 residues. Germline loops: CDR1 LGHDT, CDR2 YNNKEL (reference sequence). TCRdb re-called the RACE reads through MiXCR, storing one row per CDR3 protein. The table records fewer than 350,000 distinct CDR3 sequences, approximately 8% of them present only once. The time point here: pre-sensitization, week 0. Regarding treatment: therapeutic diphenylcyclopropenone sensitization with weekly scalp DPC.

This TCR derives from a man between 18 and 35 years old with alopecia areata. Some clones in this sample may be carry-over from other donors' samples. Source: whole blood, taken in connection with sensitization to the hapten diphenylcyclopropenone (DPC). The V and J genes are TRBV3-1 and TRBJ2-2; weak D call: TRBD2 (5 bases). The CDR3 here is CASSQAGVGELFF. CDR3 nucleotide sequence: TGTGCCAGCAGCCAAGCCGGGGTCGGGGAGCTGTTTTTT.